This T cell receptor (beta chain) was captured in a study of shared clonotypes between healthy human individuals. Study-wide context: Three CD4 naive, three CD4 memory, two CD8 naive and one CD8 memory plate were used per donor. Points from the study as a whole: Sampling used blood alone; tissue repertoires probably differ.

On this clone itself: What it recognizes is unknown.

Each sample came from a Caucasian adult donor living in Nashville, Tennessee. Division of CD4+ cells produced a CD45RA+ naive subset and a CD45RA-negative memory subset. This table comes from immunoSEQ multiplex PCR, and its TCRdb copy is limited to in-frame clones, with some not included. The sample consists of about 2.3 million clones, 85% to 95% of them appearing once. Germline-derived CDR1 and CDR2 are LNHDA and SQIVND (reference sequence). This CDR3 has 13 amino acids. Between the trimmed V and J ends, which lost 0 bases and 5 bases, there was a span of 7 bases. V usage is TRBV19 and J usage is TRBJ1-1; TRBD1 is a possible D gene (5 bases). Sequenced sample: naive CD4+ T cells from PBMCs. Specified subset: CD45RA+ positively selected. The receptor comes from a man aged 18 to 35 in good health. Some clones in this sample may be carry-over from other donors' samples. The CDR3 sequence: CASSIEGRTEAFF. The CDR3 nucleotides read TGTGCCAGTAGTATAGAGGGGCGGACTGAAGCTTTCTTT.